The rows below give T cell receptor beta chains drawn from one sample of a study of esophageal squamous cell carcinoma under preoperative chemotherapy. MiXCR was run by TCRdb on the PCR reads, yielding one entry per CDR3 protein. The sample lists 30,000 to 35,000 distinct CDR3 sequences, around half occurring once. Sampling took place from a patient given preoperative chemotherapy. These receptors were obtained from a human donor with esophageal squamous cell carcinoma. The donor label of this sample is uncertain. Both conserved end residues are part of each CDR3. A D gene is named only where the DNA matches it firmly. Not all rows give a size; the values are once, few, many and, for expanded clones, a class.

J gene	D gene	V gene	clone size	CDR3 protein	CDR3 DNA
TRBJ1-1	.	TRBV5-4	few	CASSSGSLNTEAFF	TGTGCCAGCAGCTCGGGCAGCCTTAACACTGAAGCTTTCTTT
TRBJ2-5	.	TRBV11-2	once	CASSLGAGDPDTQYF	TGTGCCAGCAGCTTAGGGGCGGGTGACCCAGATACGCAGTACTTC
TRBJ2-3	TRBD2	TRBV6-5	.	CASSYTFGGGYGDTQYF	TGTGCCAGCAGTTACACCTTTGGGGGAGGGTACGGTGATACGCAGTATTTT
TRBJ2-3	.	TRBV7-6	.	CASSVDGSTAGDTQYF	TGTGCCAGCAGCGTCGACGGGAGTACGGCCGGAGATACTCAGTATTTT
TRBJ2-5	TRBD2	TRBV7-2	.	CASSSQPGLAGGNQESRLF	TGTGCCAGCAGCTCCCAACCGGGACTAGCGGGGGGTAACCAAGAGTCCCGGCTCTTC
TRBJ2-1	TRBD2	TRBV7-2	medium-sized	CASRPTSGAGNEQFF	TGTGCCAGCAGACCCACTAGCGGGGCAGGCAATGAGCAGTTCTTC
TRBJ2-1	.	TRBV7-3	few	CASSDTGTLYNEQFF	TGTGCCAGCAGCGATACCGGGACCCTATACAATGAGCAGTTCTTC
TRBJ2-5	TRBD2	TRBV7-8	few	CASSLTRTSMETQYF	TGTGCCAGCAGCTTAACCCGGACTAGCATGGAGACCCAGTACTTC
TRBJ2-3	.	TRBV7-2	.	CASSPPGGNQDTQYF	TGTGCCAGCAGCCCCCCTGGCGGGAATCAGGATACGCAGTATTTT
TRBJ2-1	TRBD2	TRBV19	.	CASSISAGLAPGEQFF	TGTGCCAGTAGTATTTCGGCGGGACTAGCTCCTGGTGAGCAGTTCTTC
TRBJ2-5	TRBD1	TRBV7-2	large	CASSLTGDKQYF	TGTGCCAGCAGCTTAACAGGGGACAAGCAGTACTTC
TRBJ2-2	.	TRBV12-5	once	CASGPKVVNTGTLFF	TGTGCTAGTGGTCCTAAAGTTGTGAACACCGGGACGCTGTTTTTT
TRBJ1-1	.	TRBV7-9	few	CASSSHGGMAAFF	TGTGCCAGCAGCTCGCACGGAGGTATGGCAGCTTTCTTT
TRBJ2-7	TRBD2	TRBV7-9	few	CASSSLPGTSGGYEQYF	TGTGCCAGCAGCTCACTCCCGGGGACTAGCGGGGGTTACGAGCAGTACTTC
TRBJ1-3	.	TRBV11-3	many	CASSLGRSSGNTIYF	TGTGCCAGCAGCCTTGGACGTAGCTCTGGAAACACCATATATTTT
TRBJ2-1	.	TRBV6-1	.	CASSESLGGRFVEQFF	TGTGCCAGCAGTGAAAGCCTGGGGGGCCGATTTGTTGAGCAGTTCTTC
TRBJ2-7	.	TRBV6-1	.	CASSEAPPGTEQYF	TGTGCCAGCAGTGAAGCCCCCCCGGGAACCGAGCAGTACTTC
TRBJ2-1	.	TRBV24-1	many	CATSDLGPGYNEQFF	TGTGCCACCAGTGATTTGGGACCGGGTTACAATGAGCAGTTCTTC
TRBJ2-4	.	TRBV11-3	.	CASSCDAGTGAKNTQYF	TGTGCCAGCAGCTGCGACGCGGGGACGGGAGCCAAAAATACTCAGTACTTC
TRBJ2-2	.	TRBV7-2	.	CASSLEGSRAGELFF	TGTGCCAGCAGCTTAGAAGGTAGTCGGGCCGGGGAGCTGTTTTTT
TRBJ2-2	.	TRBV12-3/TRBV12-4	many	CASSRRVNTGELFF	TGTGCCAGCAGTCGTAGAGTAAACACCGGGGAGCTGTTTTTT
TRBJ2-1	.	TRBV6-1	many	CASNPPHSEQFF	TGTGCCAGCAACCCCCCACACAGTGAGCAGTTCTTC
TRBJ1-2	.	TRBV5-5	many	CASSLLPGNYGYTF	TGTGCCAGCAGCTTGCTTCCTGGAAACTATGGCTACACCTTC
TRBJ2-1	.	TRBV7-8	few	CASKETGEQFF	TGTGCCAGCAAGGAGACTGGGGAGCAGTTCTTC
TRBJ2-3	.	TRBV7-8	.	CACRDLGGGPSDTQYF	TGTGCGTGCCGCGACCTGGGGGGGGGGCCCAGTGACACTCAGTACTTT
TRBJ2-3	.	TRBV7-2	.	CASSLNGQATDTQYF	TGTGCCAGCAGCTTAAACGGTCAGGCCACAGACACGCAGTATTTC
TRBJ2-4	.	TRBV7-3	.	CASSLKPGLGARDIQYF	TGTGCCAGCAGCCTCAAACCGGGGCTGGGAGCCAGAGACATTCAGTACTTC
TRBJ2-3	.	TRBV7-8	.	CASRGLGAVSTGTQYF	TGTGCCAGCAGGGGCCTCGGGGCGGTGAGCACCGGTACGCAGTATTTT
TRBJ2-2	.	TRBV7-2	medium-sized	CASSFGPDTGELFF	TGTGCCAGCAGCTTCGGACCCGACACCGGGGAGCTGTTTTTT
TRBJ2-7	.	TRBV6-1	.	CASSPWQGPYEQYF	TGTGCCAGCAGTCCCTGGCAGGGCCCCTACGAGCAGTACTTC
TRBJ2-1	.	TRBV7-8	few	CASARGQYEQFF	TGTGCCAGCGCCAGGGGCCAGTATGAGCAGTTCTTC
TRBJ2-5	TRBD1	TRBV11-2	many	CASSWGTGQETQYF	TGTGCCAGCAGCTGGGGGACAGGCCAAGAGACCCAGTACTTC
TRBJ2-5	.	TRBV7-2	many	CASSYQAAQETQYF	TGTGCCAGCAGCTACCAAGCGGCCCAAGAGACCCAGTACTTC
TRBJ2-3	TRBD2	TRBV20-1	.	CSARTFSGVQYF	TGCAGTGCCCGTACTTTTAGCGGGGTGCAATATTTT
TRBJ2-5	.	TRBV12-3/TRBV12-4	.	CASAGGRGGVKETQYF	TGTGCCAGCGCGGGCGGAAGGGGGGGTGTAAAAGAGACGCAGTACTTC
TRBJ2-5	TRBD1	TRBV7-2	many	CASSSRLGDRVRRETQYF	TGTGCCAGCAGCTCGAGATTGGGGGACAGGGTTCGTAGGGAGACCCAGTACTTC
TRBJ2-1	.	TRBV25-1	many	CASSGTTYNEQFF	TGTGCCAGCAGTGGGACTACCTACAATGAGCAGTTCTTC
TRBJ2-2	.	TRBV7-8	.	CAGSRLGGASTGEQFF	TGTGCCGGCAGCCGCCTAGGGGGGGCGAGCACAGGTGAGCAGTTTTTT
TRBJ2-7	.	TRBV12-3/TRBV12-4	.	CASSWDSQRPYEQYF	TGTGCCAGCAGCTGGGACTCTCAGAGGCCCTACGAGCAGTACTTC
TRBJ2-3	TRBD2	TRBV7-2	medium-sized	CASSYGGGSDTQYF	TGTGCCAGCAGCTACGGGGGGGGATCAGATACGCAGTATTTT
TRBJ2-3	TRBD1	TRBV7-7	.	CASSLQGAISDTQYF	TGTGCCAGCAGCTTGCAGGGGGCAATATCAGATACGCAGTATTTT
TRBJ2-2	.	TRBV7-2	.	CASSLGAGTVSTGELYF	TGTGCCAGCAGCTTGGGGGCCGGGACTGTAAGCACAGGGGAGCTGTATTTT